A single sample is the source of the 18 T cell receptor beta chains below, sequenced in a study of T cells in Graves' hyperthyroidism and ophthalmopathy. What was amplified from RNA transcripts were TCR beta CDR3 regions. A set of HTBI primers served as the primers for a first-round RT-PCR of the TCR CDR3. TCRdb redid the calling of the multiplex PCR reads with MiXCR, one entry per CDR3 protein. This table has hundreds of thousands of distinct CDR3 sequences, 17% appearing once. The sequencing sample was made of blood. Source of these receptors: a woman between 18 and 29 years old with Graves' ophthalmopathy.

In the case of this clonotype: A much larger clone is a single base away; this may be a read error. The rearrangement joins TRBV27 to TRBJ1-1, with 7 bases matching TRBD1. Germline loops: CDR1 MNHEY, CDR2 SMNVEV (reference sequence). Trimming cost V 8 bases and J 6 bases; bases outside gene matches: 9. CDR3 length equals 13 residues. The CDR3 reads CASADREGPEAFF. CDR3 nucleotide sequence: TGTGCCAGCGCCGACAGGGAGGGGCCTGAAGCTTTCTTT.

As for this clonotype: The junction departs from the called germline gene at one end, perhaps through a read error. V is TRBV30 and J is TRBJ2-1; D gene unclear. CDR1 is GTSNPN, CDR2 SVGIG, per germline (reference sequence). The CDR3 length is 12 residues. The CDR3 loop is CARSVLNNEQFF. CDR3 coding DNA: TGTGCCCGGAGTGTTCTAAACAATGAGCAGTTCTTC.

The rearrangement joins TRBV25-1 to TRBJ1-6; a weak D match, TRBD1 (5 bases). There are 14 residues in the CDR3. V was shortened by 6 bases and J by 11 bases, with 17 bases between the two germline ends. Germline V CDR1 and CDR2: MGHDK, SYGVNS. CDR3 DNA sequence: TGTGCCAGCAGCCTCGGGACTCTCGGAGCACCCCTCCACTTT. Its translation is CASSLGTLGAPLHF.

The chain employs TRBV20-1 and TRBJ2-1; 10 bases agree with TRBD1. J was trimmed by 4 bases and V by 0 bases; bases with no gene match: 6. This CDR3 has 16 residues. Germline V CDR1 and CDR2: DFQATT, SNEGSKA (reference sequence). Here the CDR3 DNA reads TGCAGTGCTAGAGACCCCGGACAGGGGGAATACAATGAGCAGTTCTTC. Translation gives CSARDPGQGEYNEQFF.

Note on this clonotype: The CDR3 ends on some other residue instead of the conserved phenylalanine or tryptophan, so this is likely a read error. The chain recombines TRBV2 with TRBJ1-4; 11 nucleotides line up with TRBD1. After removal of 9 bases from V and 8 bases from J, the junction contained 11 bases not matched to a gene. The CDR3 loop spans 15 amino acids. Germline-derived CDR1 and CDR2 are SNHLY and FYNNEI. In nucleotides, the CDR3 is TGTGCCAGTGACGGACAGGGGGCAGGATGGGAAAAACTGTTTTTA. This sequence encodes CASDGQGAGWEKLFL.

In its sample, this clonotype was seen a few times. The gene calls are TRBV28 and TRBJ2-6; a weak D match, TRBD1 (5 bases). The CDR3 length is 21 residues. V was cut by 5 bases and J by 0 bases, with 26 bases left in between. The germline CDR1 and CDR2 sequences are MDHEN and SYDVKM. CDR3 residues: CASSPIPHRYGSPSGANVLTF. The CDR3 nucleotides are TGTGCCAGCAGTCCCATACCTCACAGGTACGGGTCGCCCTCTGGGGCCAACGTCCTGACTTTC.

The chain joins TRBV6-2 or TRBV6-3 to TRBJ1-2, with 7 positions matching TRBD1. The CDR3 sequence is 14 residues long. Germline CDR1 reads MNHEY; CDR2 reads SVGEGT. The V gene end was trimmed by 2 bases and the J gene end by 5 bases; junction bases not matched to a gene: 5. CDR3 DNA: TGTGCCAGCAGTTACGAGGGCAGGGGGTATGGCTACACCTTC. It specifies CASSYEGRGYGYTF.

This rearrangement joins TRBV7-9 to TRBJ1-3; a weak D match, TRBD1 (5 bases). Germline CDR1 reads SEHNR; CDR2 reads FQNEAQ (reference sequence). This CDR3 has 17 residues. The V end lost 1 base, the J end lost 8 bases, and 21 bases lay between the germline ends. DNA for the CDR3: TGTGCCAGCAGCTTAGTTCCGGGCGGGTCTACAGGCCACACCATATATTTT. It encodes CASSLVPGGSTGHTIYF. Supplemented by reference TRBV7-9 and TRBJ1-3, the full variable domain reads DTGVSQNPRHKITKRGQNVTFRCDPISEHNRLYWYRQTLGQGPEFLTYFQNEAQLEKSRLLSDRFSAERPKGSFSTLEIQRTEQGDSAMYLCASSLVPGGSTGHTIYFGEGSWLTVV.

With regard to this clonotype: A much larger clone differs from this one at a single base, so this may be a read error. The missing conserved phenylalanine or tryptophan at the end of this CDR3 makes a read error likely. This chain uses TRBV20-1 with TRBJ2-3; 10 nucleotides agree with TRBD2. V shed 0 bases and J 7 bases; nucleotides not matched to a gene: 10. This CDR3 contains 16 residues. Germline lookup yields CDR1 DFQATT and CDR2 SNEGSKA (reference sequence). The CDR3 coding sequence is TGCAGTGCTAGAGATCCGGCTAGCGGGGGCTTGTATACGCAGTATTCT. It specifies CSARDPASGGLYTQYS.

V is TRBV2 and J is TRBJ2-7, with 9 bases matching TRBD2. Germline V CDR1 and CDR2: SNHLY, FYNNEI. V was clipped by 6 bases and J by 2 bases; unmatched bases: 14. The CDR3 sequence is 17 residues long. CDR3 protein: CASSQVYGGRAPYEQYF. CDR3 nucleotides: TGTGCCAGCAGCCAAGTTTACGGCGGGAGGGCCCCCTACGAGCAGTACTTC.

This clonotype has a count of ten or more. This chain connects TRBV12-3 or TRBV12-4 to TRBJ2-7; 11 nucleotides align to TRBD1. J gave up 2 bases and V 6 bases, and 6 bases lay outside the gene matches. The CDR3 loop spans 15 amino acids. The CDR3 DNA sequence: TGTGCCAGCAGGGAACCGGGACAGGGGGCCTACGAGCAGTACTTC. It encodes CASREPGQGAYEQYF.

The gene calls are TRBV29-1 and TRBJ2-1, with TRBD2 matching over 11 bases. CDR3 size: 14 residues. The J segment lost 8 bases and the V segment lost 7 bases, leaving 10 bases of the junction unmatched. Germline assignment: CDR1 SQVTM and CDR2 ANQGSEA. Here the CDR3 DNA reads TGCAGCGCCCCTACTAGCGGGAGACCGCATGAGCAGTTCTTC. Translated, it gives CSAPTSGRPHEQFF.

The chain links TRBV12-3 or TRBV12-4 to TRBJ2-3; D is ambiguous. CDR3 length equals 13 residues. Trimming stripped 5 bases from V and 2 bases from J, with 8 bases between. CDR3 amino acids: CASSHEPTDTQYF. The DNA for the CDR3 is TGTGCCAGCAGTCACGAACCCACAGATACGCAGTATTTT.

This clonotype was found once. The chain has TRBV7-2 and TRBJ2-1, with 13 bases identical to TRBD2. The germline CDR1 and CDR2 sequences are SGHTA and FQGNSA. Unmatched junction bases numbered 2, after V lost 3 bases and J lost 9 bases. There are 14 residues in the CDR3. CDR3 nucleotide sequence: TGTGCCAGCAGCTTTGGACTAGCGGGAGCTGAGCAGTTCTTC. Translated: CASSFGLAGAEQFF.

V usage is TRBV10-3 and J usage is TRBJ1-3; 10 bases are shared with TRBD1. V dropped 6 bases and J dropped 3; count of bases not matched to a gene: 14. The V gene's germline CDR1 is ENHRY and CDR2 SYGVKD. The CDR3 spans 18 residues. The CDR3 sequence: CAIRGGTGAAKGGNTIYF. Here the CDR3 DNA reads TGTGCCATCAGAGGGGGGACAGGGGCTGCTAAAGGTGGAAACACCATATATTTT.

This clonotype was recorded at least ten times. This chain uses TRBV13 with TRBJ2-1; a weak D match, TRBD2 (5 bases). V lost 0 bases and J 3 bases, leaving 12 bases between the germline ends. The CDR3 is 16 residues long. The germline gives CDR1 PRHDT, CDR2 FYEKMQ (reference sequence). This CDR3 reads CASSLGGPDYYNEQFF. The CDR3 DNA reads as TGTGCCAGCAGCTTAGGCGGCCCCGACTACTACAATGAGCAGTTCTTC.

This clonotype has more than one count but fewer than ten. The chain uses TRBV10-3 and TRBJ1-3, with 9 bases matching TRBD1. The CDR3 loop spans 15 amino acids. V lost 6 bases, J lost 0 bases, and 3 bases stayed unmatched. Germline V gives CDR1 ENHRY, CDR2 SYGVKD. CDR3 sequence reads: CAISLDRGSGNTIYF. In nucleotides, the CDR3 is TGTGCCATCAGCCTGGACAGGGGCTCTGGAAACACCATATATTTT.

This clonotype was seen ten or more times. This rearrangement joins TRBV2 to TRBJ2-2; possibly TRBD1 for D (5 bases). This CDR3 is built from 18 residues. From germline, CDR1 is SNHLY and CDR2 FYNNEI. V lost 4 bases to trimming and J lost 1 base, with 19 bases between them. The CDR3 DNA reads TGTGCCAGCAGTGCCCCGGATTATATGACAGAGAACACCGGGGAGCTGTTTTTT. Its translation is CASSAPDYMTENTGELFF.